A few counts support the clone carrying this TCR beta chain. What it binds is unknown. The sample is drawn from a study of blood T cells in healthy people across ages. General study points: No one knew whether donors had CMV, which possibly confounded expanded clonotype changes.

Donors each provided 9.5 to 10 milliliters of peripheral blood. A second PCR of 7 to 11 cycles used a sample-barcoded 5' primer and a J-beta primer mix. TCRdb reanalysed the 5' RACE reads using MiXCR and keeps one entry per CDR3 protein. The data hold around 700,000 distinct CDR3 sequences, with more than 20% observed a single time. J was trimmed by 0 bases and V by 7 bases; bases with no gene match: 3. The germline gives CDR1 SNHLY, CDR2 FYNNEI. The CDR3 is made up of 14 amino acids. The sample was also linked to a second study, of T cells of mothers and their children. As reported in that work: Mother-child pairs who were related displayed a slightly higher overlap than unrelated pairs, a difference that was non-significant.

The sample consisted of blood. This TCR derives from a boy younger than 18 in good health. The chain has TRBV2 and TRBJ2-4; TRBD1 matches at 7 bases. In DNA form, the CDR3 reads TGTGCCAGCATGGGACAGCTAGCCAAAAACATTCAGTACTTC. It encodes CASMGQLAKNIQYF.